The 29 T cell receptor beta chains listed next were all sequenced from one sample in a study of shared clonotypes between healthy human individuals. Positive CCR7 selection of CD45RO-negative cells yielded the naive CD8 cells, and terminally differentiated effector memory CD45RA+ cells were excluded. The repertoire was sequenced with immunoSEQ multiplex PCR; TCRdb's copy has only in-frame clones and lacks some. The repertoire holds more than 2 million clones, with approximately 95% as singletons. Input material: naive CD8+ T cells sorted from blood. The receptors were gathered from a man aged 18 to 35 in good health.

The chain is built from TRBV4-1 and TRBJ2-7; 10 bases match TRBD2. This CDR3 is built from 16 residues. Losses at the gene ends were 4 bases for V and 4 bases for J; bases not matched to a gene: 10. Germline V gene data show CDR1 as MGHRA and CDR2 as YSYEKL. The CDR3 sequence: CASSLASGTSEYEQYF. DNA for the CDR3: TGCGCCAGCAGCCTTGCATCCGGGACTAGCGAATACGAGCAGTACTTC.

The genes are TRBV2 and TRBJ2-7, with 7 bases that match TRBD1. CDR1 SNHLY and CDR2 FYNNEI come from the germline V gene. V shed 5 bases, J shed 3 bases, and the junction held 7 bases outside the gene matches. CDR3 length equals 14 residues. The CDR3 spells CASSLTGNLYEQYF. CDR3 sequence (DNA): TGTGCCAGCAGTTTGACAGGGAACCTCTACGAGCAGTACTTC.

Notes on this clone: The same CDR3 can be traced to other DNA sequences in this sample. The chain carries TRBV5-6 and TRBJ2-7; no definite D call. CDR1 and CDR2 (germline): SGHDT, YYEEEE. V lost 3 bases and J lost 3, with 10 bases in between. The CDR3 has 13 amino acids. The CDR3 is CASSSTAFYEQYF. The CDR3 DNA reads TGTGCCAGCAGCTCGACCGCCTTCTACGAGCAGTACTTC.

The CDR3 DNA reads as TGCAGCGTTGAAGACCAGGCAGCCAACTACGAGCAGTACTTC. Translation gives CSVEDQAANYEQYF. The chain uses TRBV29-1 and TRBJ2-7; D uncertain. Germline V gene data show CDR1 as SQVTM and CDR2 as ANQGSEA. Trimming stripped 0 bases from V and 3 bases from J, with 12 bases between. This CDR3 contains 14 residues.

CDR3 sequence reads: CASSSTSGIYEQYF. As DNA, the CDR3 is TGTGCCAGCAGCTCGACTAGCGGGATCTACGAGCAGTACTTC. V and J are TRBV13 and TRBJ2-7; the match to TRBD2 covers 11 bases. V lost 4 bases to trimming and J lost 3 bases; unmatched junction nucleotides: 2. CDR1 is PRHDT, CDR2 FYEKMQ, per germline (reference sequence). The CDR3 is 14 residues long.

The CDR3 loop is CASSPRQGRGEETQYF. CDR3 coding DNA: TGTGCCAGCAGCCCCCGACAGGGCAGGGGAGAGGAGACCCAGTACTTC. This chain joins TRBV7-9 and TRBJ2-5; 7 bases map to TRBD1. CDR1 SEHNR and CDR2 FQNEAQ come from the germline V gene (reference sequence). Trimming removed 5 bases from V and 5 bases from J; junction bases left unmatched: 14. The CDR3 length is 16 residues.

The chain carries TRBV6-5 and TRBJ1-1; D perhaps matches TRBD1 (5 bases). This CDR3 spans 12 amino acids. The ends were cut back, 4 bases at V and 8 bases at J, with 11 bases in the middle. The germline V gene encodes CDR1 MNHEY and CDR2 SVGAGI. This chain's CDR3 is CASSWGEGEAFF. CDR3 DNA sequence: TGTGCCAGCAGTTGGGGCGAGGGGGAAGCTTTCTTT.

On this clone itself: Other DNA sequences in this specimen translate into the identical CDR3. V gene TRBV6-5 combines with J gene TRBJ1-1; D gene unclear. This CDR3 has 13 amino acids. Germline V gives CDR1 MNHEY, CDR2 SVGAGI. The ends were cut back, 2 bases at V and 2 bases at J, with 6 bases in the middle. The CDR3 region is CASSYLGNTEAFF. The CDR3 DNA is TGTGCCAGCAGTTACCTGGGTAACACTGAAGCTTTCTTT.

The V gene is TRBV4-1, the J gene TRBJ2-5; D perhaps matches TRBD1 (6 bases). Trimming took 2 bases from V and 5 from J, leaving 15 bases between them. Germline loops: CDR1 MGHRA, CDR2 YSYEKL. There are 15 residues in the CDR3. This CDR3 reads CASSQIRGSSETQYF. CDR3 in DNA: TGCGCCAGCAGCCAAATTAGGGGGTCATCCGAGACCCAGTACTTC.

The chain joins TRBV7-2 to TRBJ2-3, with D uncertain. The CDR3 sequence is 14 residues long. Trimming shortened V by 0 bases and J by 2 bases, and 6 bases separated the two germline ends. Germline V gene sequence: CDR1 SGHTA, CDR2 FQGNSA. As DNA, the CDR3 is TGTGCCAGCAGCTTAGCTCTGAACACAGATACGCAGTATTTT. Protein: CASSLALNTDTQYF.

CDR3 region: CSVGQRGLDSYEQYF. CDR3 nucleotide sequence: TGCAGCGTTGGCCAGCGGGGGTTAGACTCCTACGAGCAGTACTTC. The chain is built from TRBV29-1 and TRBJ2-7; 8 nucleotides match TRBD2. The CDR3 extends over 15 amino acids. V gave up 4 bases and J gave up 0 bases; unmatched junction bases: 8. Germline CDR1 SQVTM, CDR2 ANQGSEA.

This chain uses TRBV6-5 with TRBJ2-1; 8 nucleotides match TRBD2. CDR1 and CDR2 from the germline V gene are MNHEY and SVGAGI. Trimming took 0 bases from V and 5 from J; bases not matched to a gene: 6. This CDR3 comprises 16 residues. CDR3 residues: CASSYSTAGGHNEQFF. In nucleotides, the CDR3 is TGTGCCAGCAGTTACTCCACGGCGGGAGGCCACAATGAGCAGTTCTTC.

The rearrangement links TRBV30 to TRBJ1-1; a possible D gene is TRBD1 (6 bases). Germline assignment: CDR1 GTSNPN and CDR2 SVGIG (reference sequence). The CDR3 extends over 13 amino acids. V was trimmed by 8 bases and J by 3 bases, leaving 16 bases between them. Here the CDR3 reads CALNEGGDTEAFF. In nucleotides, the CDR3 is TGTGCCCTAAACGAGGGGGGGGACACTGAAGCTTTCTTT.

The chain recombines TRBV4-1 with TRBJ2-2; D possibly corresponds to TRBD1 (6 bases). Germline-derived CDR1 and CDR2 are MGHRA and YSYEKL. V shed 4 bases and J shed 0 bases, with 12 bases lying between them. This CDR3 is built from 16 residues. CDR3 in amino acids: CASSPDSVSNTGELFF. CDR3 DNA: TGCGCCAGCAGCCCGGACAGTGTCTCGAACACCGGGGAGCTGTTTTTT.

J is TRBJ1-5 and V is TRBV4-1, with unresolved D. Germline V gene data show CDR1 as MGHRA and CDR2 as YSYEKL. V was shortened by 1 base and J by 5 bases, with 9 bases between the two germline ends. This CDR3 is 14 amino acids long. CDR3 DNA sequence: TGCGCCAGCAGCCAAGTTACATTGGATCAGCCCCAGCATTTT. It translates to CASSQVTLDQPQHF.

The chain has TRBV2 and TRBJ2-1; no firm D call. Germline lookup yields CDR1 SNHLY and CDR2 FYNNEI. The CDR3 loop spans 12 amino acids. V lost 4 bases to trimming and J lost 5 bases, with 6 bases between them. The CDR3 loop is CASSARDNEQFF. The CDR3 coding sequence is TGTGCCAGCAGTGCTCGGGACAATGAGCAGTTCTTC. Drawing the rest from reference TRBV2 and TRBJ2-1, the complete variable domain is EPEVTQTPSHQVTQMGQEVILRCVPISNHLYFYWYRQILGQKVEFLVSFYNNEISEKSEIFDDQFSVERPDGSNFTLKIRSTKLEDSAMYFCASSARDNEQFFGPGTRLTVL.

J is TRBJ2-7 and V is TRBV5-8; tentatively, D is TRBD2 (5 bases). The CDR3 runs to 14 residues. Germline CDR1 and CDR2: SGHTS and YDEGEE. V lost 4 bases and J lost 0, with 11 bases in between. The CDR3 loop reads CASSTLGVSYEQYF. CDR3 in DNA: TGTGCCAGCAGCACCCTCGGGGTCTCCTACGAGCAGTACTTC.

The rearrangement uses TRBV27 and TRBJ2-7; D unclear. The CDR3 is made up of 11 amino acids. V gave up 7 bases and J gave up 5 bases, with 9 bases separating them. CDR1 and CDR2 from the germline V gene are MNHEY and SMNVEV (reference sequence). CDR3 in DNA: TGTGCCAGCAAATCTGCGCACGAGCAGTACTTC. Protein product: CASKSAHEQYF.

The chain joins TRBV10-3 to TRBJ1-1; no clear D gene. This CDR3 has 13 residues. Per the germline V gene, CDR1 is ENHRY and CDR2 is SYGVKD. Trimming pared 6 bases from V and 1 base from J, leaving 9 bases between. CDR3 nucleotides: TGTGCCATCAGCGAGGACTCGAACACTGAAGCTTTCTTT. Its protein is CAISEDSNTEAFF.

The chain uses TRBV19 and TRBJ1-1, with TRBD1 as a possible D gene (6 bases). This CDR3 is 13 amino acids long. Germline V lookup: CDR1 LNHDA, CDR2 SQIVND (reference sequence). The germline V and J ends were trimmed by 2 bases and 8 bases, with 12 bases remaining between them. The CDR3 region is CASSILGGAEAFF. CDR3 DNA: TGTGCCAGTAGTATACTGGGGGGCGCGGAAGCTTTCTTT.

A word on this clone: This sample also contains other DNA sequences that code for the same CDR3. The V call is TRBV7-6, the J call TRBJ2-5; 8 bases match TRBD2. Per the germline V gene, CDR1 is SGHVS and CDR2 is FNYEAQ. This CDR3 has 17 residues. J was trimmed by 2 bases and V by 1 base; bases with no gene match: 9. CDR3 nucleotide sequence: TGTGCCAGCAGCTTAGGTCTAGCGGGTGGATTGCAAGAGACCCAGTACTTC. It encodes CASSLGLAGGLQETQYF.

The chain employs TRBV7-9 and TRBJ2-7, with 7 bases lining up with TRBD1. The trim removed 3 bases at V and 5 bases at J, leaving 7 bases unmatched. The germline gives CDR1 SEHNR, CDR2 FQNEAQ (reference sequence). This CDR3 has 14 residues. The CDR3 reads CASSLTGSEDEQYF. Here the CDR3 DNA reads TGTGCCAGCAGCTTGACAGGGTCGGAGGACGAGCAGTACTTC.

The sample holds one count of this clone. Here the CDR3 DNA reads TGTGCCAGCAGCTCCACCGGGACTGGTGAAAAACTGTTTTTT. As protein: CASSSTGTGEKLFF. The J gene is TRBJ1-4, the V gene TRBV7-9; a weak D match, TRBD1 (5 bases). Trimming pared 4 bases from V and 7 bases from J, leaving 13 bases between. The CDR3 loop spans 14 amino acids. Germline V gene sequence: CDR1 SEHNR, CDR2 FQNEAQ (reference sequence).

V usage is TRBV27 and J usage is TRBJ2-7; possible D gene TRBD2, 6 bases. Germline assignment: CDR1 MNHEY and CDR2 SMNVEV (reference sequence). The V end was cut by 7 bases, the J end by 1 base, with 17 bases between. This CDR3 is built from 15 residues. This CDR3 is CASTLIGTDSYEQYF. The CDR3 DNA is TGTGCCAGCACCTTAATCGGGACTGATTCCTACGAGCAGTACTTC.

This sequence joins TRBV29-1 and TRBJ2-1, with 8 positions matching TRBD1. Germline-derived CDR1 and CDR2 are SQVTM and ANQGSEA. The CDR3 has 14 amino acids. Unmatched junction bases numbered 5, after V lost 7 bases and J lost 0 bases. CDR3 residues: CSADDRGSYNEQFF. CDR3 bases: TGCAGCGCAGACGACAGGGGCTCCTACAATGAGCAGTTCTTC.

A word on this clone: This sample also contains other DNA sequences that code for the same CDR3. The chain has TRBV4-1 and TRBJ2-2; D ambiguous. Germline CDR1 MGHRA, CDR2 YSYEKL. The CDR3 runs to 12 residues. The germline V and J ends were trimmed by 6 bases and 0 bases, with 2 bases remaining between them. The CDR3 DNA reads as TGCGCCAGCAGTCCGAACACCGGGGAGCTGTTTTTT. This gives the protein CASSPNTGELFF.

This chain joins TRBV5-6 and TRBJ1-1; D possibly corresponds to TRBD1 (6 bases). The CDR3 contains 13 residues. V gave up 4 bases and J gave up 5 bases, with 12 bases separating them. CDR1 is SGHDT and CDR2 is YYEEEE in the germline V gene. CDR3 nucleotide sequence: TGTGCCAGCAGCCCCCAGGGGAAAACTGAAGCTTTCTTT. This encodes CASSPQGKTEAFF.

A remark on this clone: The same CDR3 also results from other DNA sequences found in this sample. J is TRBJ2-7 and V is TRBV19; TRBD1 matches 10 bases. This CDR3 contains 15 residues. Germline loops: CDR1 LNHDA, CDR2 SQIVND (reference sequence). The V gene end was trimmed by 5 bases and the J gene end by 5 bases; junction bases not matched to a gene: 9. The CDR3 spells CASSPSGTGVHEQYF. The CDR3 DNA is TGTGCCAGTAGTCCCTCGGGGACAGGGGTCCACGAGCAGTACTTC.

The genes are TRBV4-2 and TRBJ1-2; D gene uncertain. Trimming removed 0 bases at V and 4 bases at J, with 18 bases between. The germline gives CDR1 LGHNA, CDR2 YNFKEQ. The CDR3 spans 17 residues. The CDR3 region is CASSQDIWEGPSYGYTF. The CDR3 DNA is TGTGCCAGCAGCCAAGATATTTGGGAAGGGCCTTCCTATGGCTACACCTTC.